Listed here are 6 T cell receptor beta chains from one sample, sequenced in a study of T cell responses to AZD1222 COVID-19 vaccine. Using immunoSEQ multiplex PCR, the repertoire was profiled, and TCRdb retains in-frame clones only, with some absent. The sample consists of over 50,000 clones, 80% of them appearing once. This specimen consisted of peripheral blood, obtained 28 days after the second AZD1222 dose. These receptors were obtained from an adult who received the AZD1222 COVID-19 vaccine.

The CDR3 DNA reads TGTGCCAGCAGTTCCGGGACAGCCTCTGGAAACACCATATATTTT. It is translated as CASSSGTASGNTIYF. The chain recombines TRBV28 with TRBJ1-3; 7 positions match TRBD1. This CDR3 comprises 15 residues. With 4 bases clipped from V and 0 bases from J, the junction kept 3 bases outside the gene matches. Germline V gives CDR1 MDHEN, CDR2 SYDVKM.

This rearrangement joins TRBV7-8 to TRBJ2-2, with no clear D. The CDR3 totals 13 residues. Germline V gene sequence: CDR1 SGHVS, CDR2 FQNEAQ. Trimming pared 5 bases from V and 6 bases from J, leaving 10 bases between. The DNA for the CDR3 is TGTGCCAGCAGCAAAGACGGTCCCGGGGAGCTGTTTTTT. Amino acid sequence: CASSKDGPGELFF.

The chain recombines TRBV2 with TRBJ2-5, with TRBD1 matching 7 bases. CDR1 SNHLY and CDR2 FYNNEI come from the germline V gene. The ends lost 0 bases at V and 4 bases at J; junction bases unmatched: 5. This CDR3 has 15 amino acids. The CDR3 DNA reads as TGTGCCAGCAGTGAAGCCCTAGACAGGGTAGAGACCCAGTACTTC. Encoded protein: CASSEALDRVETQYF.

The rearrangement uses TRBV20-1 and TRBJ2-1; D gene unclear. The CDR3 loop spans 13 amino acids. Germline V lookup: CDR1 DFQATT, CDR2 SNEGSKA (reference sequence). Trimming shortened V by 3 bases and J by 3 bases, and 9 bases separated the two germline ends. CDR3 sequence (DNA): TGCAGTGCTAGTTCGGGCTACTACAATGAGCAGTTCTTC. Its protein is CSASSGYYNEQFF.

This chain links TRBV19 with TRBJ2-7, with no clear D. The CDR3 consists of 14 residues. The germline V gene has CDR1 LNHDA and CDR2 SQIVND (reference sequence). V shed 5 bases and J shed 0 bases, with 11 bases lying between them. In DNA, the CDR3 is TGTGCCAGTAGTCCTCAACGGAGCTCCTACGAGCAGTACTTC. Translating gives CASSPQRSSYEQYF. The complete variable domain, with remaining parts taken from reference TRBV19 and TRBJ2-7, reads DGGITQSPKYLFRKEGQNVTLSCEQNLNHDAMYWYRQDPGQGLRLIYYSQIVNDFQKGDIAEGYSVSREKKESFPLTVTSAQKNPTAFYLCASSPQRSSYEQYFGPGTRLTVT.

This chain connects TRBV27 to TRBJ2-7; TRBD1 agrees at 7 bases. The V gene end was trimmed by 2 bases and the J gene end by 2 bases; junction bases not matched to a gene: 6. The CDR3 has 15 residues. The germline V gene encodes CDR1 MNHEY and CDR2 SMNVEV (reference sequence). This CDR3 is CASSLRQGFTYEQYF. CDR3 DNA sequence: TGTGCCAGCAGTTTAAGACAGGGCTTTACCTACGAGCAGTACTTC.